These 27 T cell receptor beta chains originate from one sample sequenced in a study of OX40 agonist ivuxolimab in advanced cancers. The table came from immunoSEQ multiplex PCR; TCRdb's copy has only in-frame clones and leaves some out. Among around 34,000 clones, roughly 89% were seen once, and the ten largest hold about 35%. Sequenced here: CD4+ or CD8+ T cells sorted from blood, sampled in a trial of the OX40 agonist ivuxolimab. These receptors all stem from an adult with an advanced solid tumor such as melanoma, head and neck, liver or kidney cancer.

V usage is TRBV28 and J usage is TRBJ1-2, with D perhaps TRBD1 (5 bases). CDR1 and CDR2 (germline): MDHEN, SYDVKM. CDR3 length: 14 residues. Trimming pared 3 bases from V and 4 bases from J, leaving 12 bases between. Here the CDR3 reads CASSFSTDAYGYTF. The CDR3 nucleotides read TGTGCCAGCAGTTTTTCGACAGACGCCTATGGCTACACCTTC.

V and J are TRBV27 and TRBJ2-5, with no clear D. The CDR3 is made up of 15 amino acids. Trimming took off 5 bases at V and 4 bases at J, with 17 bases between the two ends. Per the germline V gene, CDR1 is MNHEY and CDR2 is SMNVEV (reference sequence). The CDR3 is CASSPPGGSPETQYF. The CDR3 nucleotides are TGTGCCAGCAGTCCCCCTGGCGGTTCCCCAGAGACCCAGTACTTC.

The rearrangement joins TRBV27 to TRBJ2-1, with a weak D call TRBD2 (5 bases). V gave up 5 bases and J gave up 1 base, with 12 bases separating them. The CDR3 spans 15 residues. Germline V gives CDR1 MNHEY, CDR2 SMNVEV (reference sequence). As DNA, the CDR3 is TGTGCCAGCAGTCCCTTGGCGGGTTCCTACAATGAGCAGTTCTTC. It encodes CASSPLAGSYNEQFF.

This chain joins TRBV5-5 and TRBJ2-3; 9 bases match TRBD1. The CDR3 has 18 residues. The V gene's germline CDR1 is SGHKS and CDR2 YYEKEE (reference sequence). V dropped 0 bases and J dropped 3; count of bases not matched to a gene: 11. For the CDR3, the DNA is TGTGCCAGCAGCTTGGGGGCGGACAGGGGCCTAGGAACAGATACGCAGTATTTT. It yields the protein CASSLGADRGLGTDTQYF.

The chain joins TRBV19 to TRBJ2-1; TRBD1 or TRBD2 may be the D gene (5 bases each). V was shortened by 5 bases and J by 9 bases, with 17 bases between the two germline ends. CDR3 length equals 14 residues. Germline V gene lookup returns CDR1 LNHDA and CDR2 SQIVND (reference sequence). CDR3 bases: TGTGCCAGTAGTGCAGGGTTGGAGGTTATTGAGCAGTTCTTC. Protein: CASSAGLEVIEQFF.

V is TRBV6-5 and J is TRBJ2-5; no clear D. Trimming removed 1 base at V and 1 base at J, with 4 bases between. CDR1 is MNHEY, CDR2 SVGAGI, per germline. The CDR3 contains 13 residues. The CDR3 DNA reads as TGTGCCAGCAGTTACTTCTCCCAAGAGACCCAGTACTTC. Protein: CASSYFSQETQYF.

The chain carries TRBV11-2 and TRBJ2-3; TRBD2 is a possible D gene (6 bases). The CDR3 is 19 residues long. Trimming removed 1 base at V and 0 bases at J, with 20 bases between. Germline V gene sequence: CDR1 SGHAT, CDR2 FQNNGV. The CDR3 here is CASSLVVGRGGFSTDTQYF. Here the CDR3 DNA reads TGTGCCAGCAGCTTAGTAGTAGGAAGGGGAGGCTTTAGCACAGATACGCAGTATTTT.

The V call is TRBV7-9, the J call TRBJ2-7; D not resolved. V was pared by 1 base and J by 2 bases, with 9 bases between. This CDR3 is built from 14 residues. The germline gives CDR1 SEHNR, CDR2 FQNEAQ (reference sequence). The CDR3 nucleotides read TGTGCCAGCAGCTTAGAGGTAACTACCTACGAGCAGTACTTC. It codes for CASSLEVTTYEQYF.

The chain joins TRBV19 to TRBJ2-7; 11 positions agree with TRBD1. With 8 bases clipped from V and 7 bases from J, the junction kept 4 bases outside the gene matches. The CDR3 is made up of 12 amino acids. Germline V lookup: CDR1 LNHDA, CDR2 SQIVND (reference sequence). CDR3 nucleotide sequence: TGTGCCAGTGGACAGGGGGCTCGTGAGCAGTACTTC. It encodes CASGQGAREQYF. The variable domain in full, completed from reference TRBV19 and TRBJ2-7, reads DGGITQSPKYLFRKEGQNVTLSCEQNLNHDAMYWYRQDPGQGLRLIYYSQIVNDFQKGDIAEGYSVSREKKESFPLTVTSAQKNPTAFYLCASGQGAREQYFGPGTRLTVT.

The CDR3 region has the DNA TGTGCCAGCAGCCCAGGACTAGCGGACTCCTACGAGCAGTACTTC. Protein product: CASSPGLADSYEQYF. V is TRBV6-6 and J is TRBJ2-7, with TRBD2 matching 10 bases. This CDR3 has 15 residues. The trim removed 6 bases at V and 0 bases at J, leaving 5 bases unmatched. CDR1 MNHNY and CDR2 SVGAGI come from the germline V gene (reference sequence).

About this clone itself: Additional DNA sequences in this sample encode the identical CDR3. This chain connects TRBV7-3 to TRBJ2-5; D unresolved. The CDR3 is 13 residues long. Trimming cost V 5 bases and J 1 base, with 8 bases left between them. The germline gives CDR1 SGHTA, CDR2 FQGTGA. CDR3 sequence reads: CASSVTLQETQYF. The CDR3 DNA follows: TGTGCCAGCAGCGTGACACTCCAAGAGACCCAGTACTTC.

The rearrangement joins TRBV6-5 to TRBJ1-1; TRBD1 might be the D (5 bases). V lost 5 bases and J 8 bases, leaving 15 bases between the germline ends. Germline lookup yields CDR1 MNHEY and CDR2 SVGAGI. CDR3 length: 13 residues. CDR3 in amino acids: CASSQGTMGEAFF. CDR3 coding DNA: TGTGCCAGCAGTCAAGGGACGATGGGGGAAGCTTTCTTT.

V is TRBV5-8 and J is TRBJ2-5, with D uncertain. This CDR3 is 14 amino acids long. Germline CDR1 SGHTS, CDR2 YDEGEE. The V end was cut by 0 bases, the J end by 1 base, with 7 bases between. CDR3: CASSLAPRQETQYF. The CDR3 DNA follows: TGTGCCAGCAGCTTGGCCCCACGCCAAGAGACCCAGTACTTC.

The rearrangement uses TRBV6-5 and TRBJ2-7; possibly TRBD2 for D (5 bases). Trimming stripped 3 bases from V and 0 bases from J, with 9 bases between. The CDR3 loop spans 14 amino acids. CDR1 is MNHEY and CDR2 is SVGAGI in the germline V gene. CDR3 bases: TGTGCCAGCAGTTATGAGGGTAGCTCCTACGAGCAGTACTTC. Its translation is CASSYEGSSYEQYF.

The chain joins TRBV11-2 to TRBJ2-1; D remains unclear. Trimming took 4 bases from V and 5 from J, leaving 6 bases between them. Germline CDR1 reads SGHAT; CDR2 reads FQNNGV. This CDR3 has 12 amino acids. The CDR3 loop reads CASSWENNEQFF. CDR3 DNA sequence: TGTGCCAGCAGCTGGGAAAACAATGAGCAGTTCTTC.

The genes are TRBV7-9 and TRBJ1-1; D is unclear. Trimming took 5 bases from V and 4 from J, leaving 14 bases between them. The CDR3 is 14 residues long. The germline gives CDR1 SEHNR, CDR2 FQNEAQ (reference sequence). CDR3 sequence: CASSPPFGLTEAFF. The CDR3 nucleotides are TGTGCCAGCAGCCCCCCCTTCGGACTCACTGAAGCTTTCTTT.

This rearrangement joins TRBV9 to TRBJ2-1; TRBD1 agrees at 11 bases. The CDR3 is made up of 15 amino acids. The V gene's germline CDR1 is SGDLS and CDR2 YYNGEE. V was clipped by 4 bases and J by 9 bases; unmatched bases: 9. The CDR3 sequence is CASSIEGQGVGEQFF. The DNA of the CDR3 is TGTGCCAGCAGCATAGAGGGACAGGGGGTTGGTGAGCAGTTCTTC.

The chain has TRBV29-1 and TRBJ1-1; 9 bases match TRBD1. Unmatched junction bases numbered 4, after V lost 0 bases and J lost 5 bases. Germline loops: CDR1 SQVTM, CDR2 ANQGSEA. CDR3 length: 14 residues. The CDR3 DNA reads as TGCAGCGTTGAAGAAGGGACAGGGAGGACTGAAGCTTTCTTT. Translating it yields CSVEEGTGRTEAFF.

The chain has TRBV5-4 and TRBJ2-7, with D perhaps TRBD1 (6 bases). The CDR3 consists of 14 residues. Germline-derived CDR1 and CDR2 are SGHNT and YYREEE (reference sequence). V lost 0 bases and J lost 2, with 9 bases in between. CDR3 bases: TGTGCCAGCAGCTTGGCCGGGACAACCTACGAGCAGTACTTC. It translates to CASSLAGTTYEQYF.

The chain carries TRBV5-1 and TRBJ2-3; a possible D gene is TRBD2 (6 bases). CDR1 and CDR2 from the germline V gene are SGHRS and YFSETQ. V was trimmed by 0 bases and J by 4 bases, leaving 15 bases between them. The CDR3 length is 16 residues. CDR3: CASSLEKTSSADTQYF. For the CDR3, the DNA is TGCGCCAGCAGCTTGGAAAAAACTAGCTCGGCAGATACGCAGTATTTT. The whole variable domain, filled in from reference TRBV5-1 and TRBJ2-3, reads KAGVTQTPRYLIKTRGQQVTLSCSPISGHRSVSWYQQTPGQGLQFLFEYFSETQRNKGNFPGRFSGRQFSNSRSEMNVSTLELGDSALYLCASSLEKTSSADTQYFGPGTRLTVL.

The CDR3 region is CASSLPISGGTYNEQFF. CDR3 DNA: TGTGCCAGCAGCCTCCCAATTAGCGGGGGTACTTACAATGAGCAGTTCTTC. This chain joins TRBV5-8 and TRBJ2-1; TRBD2 agrees at 9 bases. With V trimmed by 4 bases and J by 4 bases, 12 bases remained unmatched. The CDR3 runs to 17 residues. Germline V gene lookup returns CDR1 SGHTS and CDR2 YDEGEE.

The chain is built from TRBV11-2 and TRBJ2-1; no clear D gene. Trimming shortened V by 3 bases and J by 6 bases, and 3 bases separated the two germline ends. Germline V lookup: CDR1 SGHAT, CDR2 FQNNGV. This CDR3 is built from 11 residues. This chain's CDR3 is CASSFSNEQFF. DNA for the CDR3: TGTGCCAGCAGCTTTTCCAATGAGCAGTTCTTC.

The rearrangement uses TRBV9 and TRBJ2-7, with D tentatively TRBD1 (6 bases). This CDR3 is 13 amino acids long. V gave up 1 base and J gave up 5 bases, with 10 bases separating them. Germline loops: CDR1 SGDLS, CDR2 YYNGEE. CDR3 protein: CASSVNTGNEQYF. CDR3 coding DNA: TGTGCCAGCAGCGTAAATACAGGGAACGAGCAGTACTTC.

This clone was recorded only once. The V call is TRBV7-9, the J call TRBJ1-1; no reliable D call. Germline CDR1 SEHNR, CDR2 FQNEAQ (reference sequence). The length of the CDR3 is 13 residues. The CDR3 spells CVSGDNMNTEAFF. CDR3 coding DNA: TGTGTTTCAGGAGATAACATGAACACTGAAGCTTTCTTT.

The CDR3: CASRSRQPYGYTF. The CDR3 bases are TGTGCCAGCAGATCGCGTCAACCCTATGGCTACACCTTC. This chain joins TRBV6-5 and TRBJ1-2; D ambiguous. Germline loops: CDR1 MNHEY, CDR2 SVGAGI. The CDR3 has 13 residues. V gave up 6 bases and J gave up 4 bases, with 12 bases separating them.

As DNA, the CDR3 is TGCGCCAGCAGCTCGCCAACCTACGAGCAGTACTTC. Protein: CASSSPTYEQYF. The chain carries TRBV5-1 and TRBJ2-7; D is undetermined. Germline lookup yields CDR1 SGHRS and CDR2 YFSETQ. V was shortened by 3 bases and J by 2 bases, with 6 bases between the two germline ends. The CDR3 has 12 residues. The full variable domain, with the rest looked up from reference TRBV5-1 and TRBJ2-7, is KAGVTQTPRYLIKTRGQQVTLSCSPISGHRSVSWYQQTPGQGLQFLFEYFSETQRNKGNFPGRFSGRQFSNSRSEMNVSTLELGDSALYLCASSSPTYEQYFGPGTRLTVT.

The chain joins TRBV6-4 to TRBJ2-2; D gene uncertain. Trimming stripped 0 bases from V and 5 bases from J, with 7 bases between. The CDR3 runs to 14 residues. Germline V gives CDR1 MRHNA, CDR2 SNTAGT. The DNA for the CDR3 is TGTGCCAGCAGTGACTCGGTCGGTACCGGGGAGCTGTTTTTT. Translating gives CASSDSVGTGELFF.